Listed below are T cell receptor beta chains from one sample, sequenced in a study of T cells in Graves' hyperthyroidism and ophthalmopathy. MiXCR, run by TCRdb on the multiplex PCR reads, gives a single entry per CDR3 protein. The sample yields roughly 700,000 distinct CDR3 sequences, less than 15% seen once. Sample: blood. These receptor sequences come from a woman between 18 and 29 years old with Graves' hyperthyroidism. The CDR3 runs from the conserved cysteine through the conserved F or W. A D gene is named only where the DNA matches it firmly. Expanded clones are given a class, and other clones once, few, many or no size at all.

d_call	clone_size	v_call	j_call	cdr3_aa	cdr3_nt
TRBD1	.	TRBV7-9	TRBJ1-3	CASSSWDRGTGNTIYF	TGTGCCAGCAGCTCCTGGGACAGGGGAACTGGAAACACCATATATTTT
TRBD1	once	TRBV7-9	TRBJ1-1	CASSLEGQGVGSTEAFF	TGTGCCAGCAGCTTAGAGGGACAGGGCGTGGGTTCCACTGAAGCTTTCTTT
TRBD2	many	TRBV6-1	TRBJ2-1	CASRPRDYYYNEQFF	TGTGCCAGCAGACCCCGGGACTACTACTACAATGAGCAGTTCTTC
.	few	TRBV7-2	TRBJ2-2	CASSLRLVYTGELFF	TGTGCCAGCAGCTTACGTCTTGTATACACCGGGGAGCTGTTTTTT
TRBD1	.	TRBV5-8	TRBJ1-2	CASSLEQGSDGYTF	TGTGCCAGCAGCTTGGAACAGGGGAGTGATGGCTACACCTTC
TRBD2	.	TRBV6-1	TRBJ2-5	CASSPHGTSGGPRETQYF	TGTGCCAGCAGTCCACACGGGACTAGCGGGGGCCCGCGCGAGACCCAGTACTTC
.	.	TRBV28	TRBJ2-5	CASSLWVLAGGETQYF	TGTGCCAGCAGTTTATGGGTACTAGCCGGCGGAGAGACCCAGTACTTC
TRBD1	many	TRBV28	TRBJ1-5	CASNKGARGGLRQPQHF	TGTGCCAGCAATAAGGGGGCCAGGGGCGGGTTGAGACAGCCCCAGCATTTT
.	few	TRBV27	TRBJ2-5	CASRQGDQETQYF	TGTGCCAGCCGTCAGGGAGACCAAGAGACCCAGTACTTC
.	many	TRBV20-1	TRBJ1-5	CSARGSRQPQHF	TGCAGTGCCCGGGGATCGCGGCAGCCCCAGCATTTT
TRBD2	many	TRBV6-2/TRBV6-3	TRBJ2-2	CASSYSKEAGGHTGELFF	TGTGCCAGCAGTTACTCTAAGGAAGCGGGAGGGCACACCGGGGAGCTGTTTTTT
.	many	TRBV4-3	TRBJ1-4	CASSQDRGEESEKLFF	TGCGCCAGCAGCCAAGATCGAGGGGAGGAAAGTGAAAAACTGTTTTTT
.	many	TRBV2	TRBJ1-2	CASTVNIYGYTF	TGTGCCAGCACAGTGAATATCTATGGCTACACCTTC
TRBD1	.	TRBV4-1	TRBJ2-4	CASSHLGQGRPKNIQYF	TGCGCCAGCAGCCACCTCGGACAGGGGCGGCCCAAAAACATTCAGTACTTC
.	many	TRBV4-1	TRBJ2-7	CASSQSFSEQYF	TGCGCCAGCAGCCAATCATTCTCCGAGCAGTACTTC
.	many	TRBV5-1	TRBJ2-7	CASSLLSVTYEQYF	TGCGCCAGCAGCTTGTTATCCGTGACCTACGAGCAGTACTTC
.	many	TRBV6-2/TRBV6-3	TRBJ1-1	CASSPPSRLGRSDTEAFF	TGTGCCAGCAGTCCACCGAGCCGGCTAGGTAGGAGTGACACTGAAGCTTTCTTT
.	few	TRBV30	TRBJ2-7	CAWSGHYEQYF	TGTGCCTGGAGTGGGCACTACGAGCAGTACTTC
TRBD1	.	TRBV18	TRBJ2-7	CASSGRQGNNYEQYF	TGTGCCAGCTCAGGGAGACAGGGGAATAACTACGAGCAGTACTTC
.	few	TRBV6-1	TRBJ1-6	CASTGTSYNSPLHF	TGTGCCAGCACGGGGACCTCCTATAATTCACCCCTCCACTTT
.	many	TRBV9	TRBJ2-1	CASSVVSMLSVNEQFF	TGTGCCAGCAGCGTAGTTAGTATGCTGTCGGTCAATGAGCAGTTCTTC
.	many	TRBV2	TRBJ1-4	CASSDDWARDEKLFF	TGTGCCAGCAGTGATGACTGGGCCCGGGATGAAAAACTGTTTTTT
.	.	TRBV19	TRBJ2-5	CASSIGARETQYF	TGTGCCAGTAGTATCGGGGCACGGGAGACCCAGTACTTC
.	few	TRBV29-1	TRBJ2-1	CSVSGKSYNEQFF	TGCAGCGTGTCAGGGAAATCCTACAATGAGCAGTTCTTC
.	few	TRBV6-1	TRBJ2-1	CASSPWTDETFNNEQFF	TGTGCCAGCAGTCCATGGACGGATGAAACCTTTAACAATGAGCAGTTCTTC
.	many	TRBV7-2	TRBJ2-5	CASSVSSVQETQYF	TGTGCCAGCAGCGTCTCTAGCGTTCAAGAGACCCAGTACTTC
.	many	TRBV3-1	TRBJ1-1	CASRGQKLAEAFF	TGTGCCAGCAGGGGTCAGAAACTGGCGGAAGCTTTCTTT
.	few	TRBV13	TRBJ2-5	CASTRRAAQETQYF	TGTGCCAGCACCCGAAGGGCAGCACAAGAGACCCAGTACTTC
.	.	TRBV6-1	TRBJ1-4	CASRPAVGKLFF	TGTGCCAGCAGGCCGGCGGTAGGAAAACTGTTTTTT
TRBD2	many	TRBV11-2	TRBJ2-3	CASSRGAGGTHTQYF	TGTGCCAGCAGCCGAGGCGCGGGAGGAACGCATACGCAGTATTTT
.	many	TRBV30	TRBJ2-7	CAWSVRGIAYF	TGTGCCTGGAGTGTACGTGGTATCGCGTACTTC
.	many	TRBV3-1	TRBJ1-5	CASSQEGTSGAQHF	TGTGCCAGCAGCCAAGAGGGCACCTCAGGGGCCCAGCATTTT
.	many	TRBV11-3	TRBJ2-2	CASSLWMREAGELFF	TGTGCCAGCAGCCTTTGGATGAGGGAGGCCGGGGAGCTGTTTTTT
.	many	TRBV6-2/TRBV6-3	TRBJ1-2	CASSWAATYGYTF	TGTGCCAGCAGTTGGGCAGCCACCTATGGCTACACCTTC
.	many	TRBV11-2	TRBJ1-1	CASSLGVGTEAFF	TGTGCCAGCAGCTTGGGGGTAGGGACTGAAGCTTTCTTT
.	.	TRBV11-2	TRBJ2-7	CASGFGRAYEQYF	TGTGCCAGCGGCTTTGGTCGCGCCTACGAGCAGTACTTC
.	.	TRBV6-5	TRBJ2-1	CASSNHPGRPGQFF	TGTGCCAGCAGTAACCACCCGGGACGGCCGGGGCAGTTCTTC
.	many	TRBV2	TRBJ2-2	CASTWTELTGELFF	TGTGCCAGCACTTGGACAGAACTCACCGGGGAGCTGTTTTTT
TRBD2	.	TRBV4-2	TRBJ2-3	CASSHPLAGPFTDTQYF	TGTGCCAGCAGCCACCCTCTAGCGGGCCCTTTCACAGATACGCAGTATTTT
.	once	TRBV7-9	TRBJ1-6	CASSAGRAVHF	TGTGCCAGCAGCGCGGGACGAGCGGTCCACTTT
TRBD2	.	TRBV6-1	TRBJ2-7	CASTGGGLAGGAPIYEQYF	TGTGCCAGCACCGGGGGCGGACTAGCGGGAGGCGCACCCATCTACGAGCAGTACTTC
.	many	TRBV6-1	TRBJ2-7	CASIDGPQGRAYEQYF	TGTGCCAGCATTGATGGGCCACAGGGTAGAGCCTACGAGCAGTACTTC